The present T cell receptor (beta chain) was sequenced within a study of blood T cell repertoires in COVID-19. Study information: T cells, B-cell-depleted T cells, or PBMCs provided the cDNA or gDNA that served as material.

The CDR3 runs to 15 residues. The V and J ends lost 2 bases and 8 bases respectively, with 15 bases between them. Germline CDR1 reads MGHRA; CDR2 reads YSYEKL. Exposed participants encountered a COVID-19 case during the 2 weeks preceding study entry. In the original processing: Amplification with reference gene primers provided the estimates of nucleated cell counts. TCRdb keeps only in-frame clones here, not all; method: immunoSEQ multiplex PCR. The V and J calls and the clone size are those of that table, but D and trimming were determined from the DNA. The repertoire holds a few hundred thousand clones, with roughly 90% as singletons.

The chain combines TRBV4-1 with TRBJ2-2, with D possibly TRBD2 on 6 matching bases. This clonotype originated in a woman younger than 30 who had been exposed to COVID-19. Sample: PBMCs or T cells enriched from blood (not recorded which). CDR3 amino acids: CASSQPMRGSGELFF. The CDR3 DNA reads TGCGCCAGCAGCCAACCGATGCGGGGATCAGGGGAGCTGTTTTTT.